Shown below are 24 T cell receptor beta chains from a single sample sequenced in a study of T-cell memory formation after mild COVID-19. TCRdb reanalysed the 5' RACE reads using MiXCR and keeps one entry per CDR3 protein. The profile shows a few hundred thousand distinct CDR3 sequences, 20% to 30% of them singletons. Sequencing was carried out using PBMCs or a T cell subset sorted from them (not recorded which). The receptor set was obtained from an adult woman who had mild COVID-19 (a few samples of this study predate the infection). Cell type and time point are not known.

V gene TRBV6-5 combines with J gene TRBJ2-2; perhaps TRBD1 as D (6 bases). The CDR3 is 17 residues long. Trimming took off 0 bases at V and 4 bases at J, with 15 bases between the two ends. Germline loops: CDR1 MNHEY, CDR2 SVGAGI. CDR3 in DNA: TGTGCCAGCAGTTACTCAGGGACACCGTCGAGCACCGGGGAGCTGTTTTTT. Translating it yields CASSYSGTPSSTGELFF.

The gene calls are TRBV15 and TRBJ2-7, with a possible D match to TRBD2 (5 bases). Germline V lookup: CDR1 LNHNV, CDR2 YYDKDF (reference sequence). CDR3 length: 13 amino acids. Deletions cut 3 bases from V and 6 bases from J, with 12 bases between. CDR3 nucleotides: TGTGCCACCAGCAGGGAGGTGATAAGCGAGCAGTACTTC. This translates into CATSREVISEQYF.

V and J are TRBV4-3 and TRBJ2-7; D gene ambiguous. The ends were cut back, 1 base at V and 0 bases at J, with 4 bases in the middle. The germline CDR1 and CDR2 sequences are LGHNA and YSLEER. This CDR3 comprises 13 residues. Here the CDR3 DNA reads TGCGCCAGCAGCCAAGCTAGCTCCTACGAGCAGTACGTC. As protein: CASSQASSYEQYV.

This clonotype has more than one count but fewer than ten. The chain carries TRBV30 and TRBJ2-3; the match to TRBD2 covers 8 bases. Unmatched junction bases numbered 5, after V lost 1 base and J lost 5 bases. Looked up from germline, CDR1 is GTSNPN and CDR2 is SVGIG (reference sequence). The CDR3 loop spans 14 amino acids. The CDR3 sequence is CAWSAGGAQDTQYF. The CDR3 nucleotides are TGTGCCTGGAGTGCCGGGGGGGCACAAGATACGCAGTATTTT.

The CDR3 DNA follows: TGTGCCAGCAGCTTGGGGGACAGGGGCTTCCTACCCCAGCATTTT. This encodes CASSLGDRGFLPQHF. The chain combines TRBV7-8 with TRBJ1-5, with TRBD1 identical over 10 bases. The CDR3 spans 15 residues. CDR1 is SGHVS, CDR2 FQNEAQ, per germline. Germline trimming cut 3 bases from V and 10 bases from J; bases unmatched to any gene: 9.

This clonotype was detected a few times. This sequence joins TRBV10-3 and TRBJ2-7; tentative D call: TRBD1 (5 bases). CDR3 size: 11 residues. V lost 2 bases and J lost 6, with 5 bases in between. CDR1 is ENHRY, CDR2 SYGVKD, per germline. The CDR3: CAISERGEQYF. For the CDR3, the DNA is TGTGCCATCAGTGAGAGGGGCGAGCAGTACTTC.

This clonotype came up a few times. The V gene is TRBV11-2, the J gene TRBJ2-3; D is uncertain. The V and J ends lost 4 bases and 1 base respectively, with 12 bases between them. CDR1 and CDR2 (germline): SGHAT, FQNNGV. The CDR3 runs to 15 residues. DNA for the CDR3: TGTGCCAGCAGCTCCCGGCATTTCGGCACAGATACGCAGTATTTT. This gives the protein CASSSRHFGTDTQYF.

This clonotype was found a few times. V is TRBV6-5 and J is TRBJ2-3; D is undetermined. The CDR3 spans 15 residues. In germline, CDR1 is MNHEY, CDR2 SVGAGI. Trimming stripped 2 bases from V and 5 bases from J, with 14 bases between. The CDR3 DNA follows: TGTGCCAGCAGTTACATATTAGAGGCTCGAGATACGCAGTATTTT. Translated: CASSYILEARDTQYF.

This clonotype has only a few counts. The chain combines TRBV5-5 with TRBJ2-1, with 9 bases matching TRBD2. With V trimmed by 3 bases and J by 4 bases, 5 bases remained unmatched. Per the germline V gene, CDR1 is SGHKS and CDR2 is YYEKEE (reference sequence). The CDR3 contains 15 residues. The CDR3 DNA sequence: TGTGCCAGCAGCTACCGACTAGCGGCTTACAATGAGCAGTTCTTC. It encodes CASSYRLAAYNEQFF.

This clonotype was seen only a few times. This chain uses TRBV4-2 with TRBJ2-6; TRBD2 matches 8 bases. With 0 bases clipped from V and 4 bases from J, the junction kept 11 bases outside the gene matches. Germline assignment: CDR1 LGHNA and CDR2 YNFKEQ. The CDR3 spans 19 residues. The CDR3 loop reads CASSQDHSGTFSGANVLTF. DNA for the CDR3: TGTGCCAGCAGCCAAGATCATAGCGGGACCTTTTCCGGGGCCAACGTCCTGACTTTC.

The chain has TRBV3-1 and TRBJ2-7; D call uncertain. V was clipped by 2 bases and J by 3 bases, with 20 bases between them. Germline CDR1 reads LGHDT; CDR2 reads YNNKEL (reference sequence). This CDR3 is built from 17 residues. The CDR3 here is CASSQSAAQVIVYEQYF. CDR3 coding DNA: TGTGCCAGCAGCCAATCCGCGGCCCAAGTTATAGTCTACGAGCAGTACTTC.

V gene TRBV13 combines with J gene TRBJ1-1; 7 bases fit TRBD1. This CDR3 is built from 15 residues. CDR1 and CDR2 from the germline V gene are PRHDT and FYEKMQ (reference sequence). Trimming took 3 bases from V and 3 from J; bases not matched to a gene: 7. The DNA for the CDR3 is TGTGCCAGCAGCTTCCGACAGGGTGGGCACACTGAAGCTTTCTTT. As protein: CASSFRQGGHTEAFF.

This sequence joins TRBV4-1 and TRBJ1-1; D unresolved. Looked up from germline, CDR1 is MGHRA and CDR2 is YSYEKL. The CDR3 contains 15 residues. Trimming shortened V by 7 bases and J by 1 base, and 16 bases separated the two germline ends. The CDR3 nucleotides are TGCGCCAGCAAGAGGGTCGGGCTGGGGAACACTGAAGCTTTCTTT. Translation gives CASKRVGLGNTEAFF.

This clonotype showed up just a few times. CDR3 DNA: TGTGCCAGCAGCTTACCGTCAGGGAGCTACGAGCAGTACTTC. Its protein is CASSLPSGSYEQYF. The chain carries TRBV7-9 and TRBJ2-7; the D call may be TRBD1 or TRBD2 (5 bases each). This CDR3 comprises 14 residues. Germline V gives CDR1 SEHNR, CDR2 FQNEAQ (reference sequence). Trimming took off 2 bases at V and 3 bases at J, with 11 bases between the two ends.

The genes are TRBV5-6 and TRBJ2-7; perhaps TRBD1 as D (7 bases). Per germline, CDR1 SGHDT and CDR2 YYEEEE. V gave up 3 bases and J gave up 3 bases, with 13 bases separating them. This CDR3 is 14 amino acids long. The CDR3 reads CASSWPGGNYEQYF. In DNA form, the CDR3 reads TGTGCCAGCAGCTGGCCAGGGGGGAACTACGAGCAGTACTTC.

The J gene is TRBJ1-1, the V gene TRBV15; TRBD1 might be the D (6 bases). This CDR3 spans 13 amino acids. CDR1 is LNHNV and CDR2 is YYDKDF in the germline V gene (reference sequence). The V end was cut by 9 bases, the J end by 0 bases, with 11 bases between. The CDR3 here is CATGGRLNTEAFF. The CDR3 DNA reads TGTGCCACGGGGGGGCGGCTGAACACTGAAGCTTTCTTT.

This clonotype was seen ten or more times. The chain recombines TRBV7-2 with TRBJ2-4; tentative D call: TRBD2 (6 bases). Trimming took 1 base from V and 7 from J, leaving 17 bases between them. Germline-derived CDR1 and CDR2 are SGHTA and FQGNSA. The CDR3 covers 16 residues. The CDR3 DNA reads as TGTGCCAGCAGCTTAGGGGCGGGGTCCTCAGGGAACATTCAGTACTTC. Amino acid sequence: CASSLGAGSSGNIQYF.

CDR3 sequence reads: CASSLSGQGRQPQHF. The CDR3, as DNA: TGTGCCAGCAGTTTGAGCGGACAGGGGAGACAGCCCCAGCATTTT. The chain uses TRBV27 and TRBJ1-5; TRBD1 matches 9 bases. The CDR3 contains 15 residues. Germline-derived CDR1 and CDR2 are MNHEY and SMNVEV (reference sequence). The junction had 7 bases not matched to a gene; V was cut back by 3 bases and J by 7 bases.

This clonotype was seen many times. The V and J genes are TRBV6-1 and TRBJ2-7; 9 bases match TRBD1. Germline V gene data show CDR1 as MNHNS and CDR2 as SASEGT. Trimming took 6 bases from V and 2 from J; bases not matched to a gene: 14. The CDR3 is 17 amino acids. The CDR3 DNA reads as TGTGCCAGCAGGCGGATTACAGGGGGCGGAATGGCCTACGAGCAGTACTTC. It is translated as CASRRITGGGMAYEQYF.

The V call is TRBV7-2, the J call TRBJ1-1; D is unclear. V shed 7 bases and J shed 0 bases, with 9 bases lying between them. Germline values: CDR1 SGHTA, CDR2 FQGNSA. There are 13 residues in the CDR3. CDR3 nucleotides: TGTGCCAGCACCCCTCCCCTGAACACTGAAGCTTTCTTT. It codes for CASTPPLNTEAFF.

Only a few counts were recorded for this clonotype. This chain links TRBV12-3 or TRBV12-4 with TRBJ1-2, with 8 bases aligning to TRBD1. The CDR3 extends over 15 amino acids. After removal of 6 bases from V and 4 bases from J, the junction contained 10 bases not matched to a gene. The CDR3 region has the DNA TGTGCCAGCAGCTTCCGAACAGGGGGGACCTATGGCTACACCTTC. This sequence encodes CASSFRTGGTYGYTF.

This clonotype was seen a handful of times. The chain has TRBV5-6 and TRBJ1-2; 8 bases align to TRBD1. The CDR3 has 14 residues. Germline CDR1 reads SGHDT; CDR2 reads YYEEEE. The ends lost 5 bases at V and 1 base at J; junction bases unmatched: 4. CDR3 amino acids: CASRPQGVNYGYTF. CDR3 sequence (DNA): TGTGCCAGCAGGCCACAGGGGGTTAACTATGGCTACACCTTC. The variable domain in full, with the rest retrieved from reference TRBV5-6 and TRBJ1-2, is DAGVTQSPTHLIKTRGQQVTLRCSPKSGHDTVSWYQQALGQGPQFIFQYYEEEERQRGNFPDRFSGHQFPNYSSELNVNALLLGDSALYLCASRPQGVNYGYTFGSGTRLTVV.

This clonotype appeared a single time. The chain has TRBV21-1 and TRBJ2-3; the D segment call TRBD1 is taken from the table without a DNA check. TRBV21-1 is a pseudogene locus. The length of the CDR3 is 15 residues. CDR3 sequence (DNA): TGTGCCAGCAGCACCCGACCGGGACGCACAGATACGCAGTATTTT. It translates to CASSTRPGRTDTQYF.

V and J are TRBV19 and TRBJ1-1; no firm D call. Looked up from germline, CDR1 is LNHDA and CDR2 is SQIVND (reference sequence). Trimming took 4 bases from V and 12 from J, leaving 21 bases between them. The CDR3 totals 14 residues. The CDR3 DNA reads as TGTGCCAGTAGTACACTCAGGACGGACCCGAGTACTTTCTTT. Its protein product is CASSTLRTDPSTFF.